This is a list of T cell receptor beta chains from one sample in a study of T cell responses to AZD1222 COVID-19 vaccine. The protocol was immunoSEQ multiplex PCR, while the TCRdb copy is restricted to in-frame clones and leaves out a portion. The sample yields approximately 170,000 clones, less than 95% seen once. The sample in question was peripheral blood, obtained on day 0 of AZD1222 vaccination. The origin of the receptors is an adult in good health. The CDR3 runs from the conserved cysteine through the conserved F or W. The D gene is left open where the match is weak. Size tells how often a clone was seen (once, few, many) or the class of an expanded clone, and some rows leave it out.

size,D,V,J,DNA,CDR3
.,TRBD1,TRBV7-9,TRBJ1-1,TGTGCCAGCAGCACGGAAACAGGGGGCACTGAAGCTTTCTTT,CASSTETGGTEAFF
.,TRBD1,TRBV7-9,TRBJ1-2,TGTGCCAGCAGCTTCTCCGGGACAGGCGCCTATGGCTACACCTTC,CASSFSGTGAYGYTF
.,TRBD2,TRBV19,TRBJ2-5,TGTGCCAGTAGTCCGGCGGGAGGGCCAAAGACCCAGTACTTC,CASSPAGGPKTQYF
.,.,TRBV2,TRBJ2-3,TGTGCCAGCAGTGAGGCCAGGTACTCGTACACAGATACGCAGTATTTT,CASSEARYSYTDTQYF
.,TRBD1,TRBV28,TRBJ2-1,TGTGCCAGCAGTCCCTCCAGGGGGAGCTCCTACAATGAGCAGTTCTTC,CASSPSRGSSYNEQFF
.,.,TRBV9,TRBJ2-7,TGTGCCAGCAGCCGGGACACCTACACGTACGAGCAGTACTTC,CASSRDTYTYEQYF
.,.,TRBV28,TRBJ1-6,TGTGCCAGCAGTTTAAACAGCCTCCGGGACATCGGTTCACCCCTCCACTTT,CASSLNSLRDIGSPLHF
once,.,TRBV6-2/TRBV6-3,TRBJ2-7,TGTGCCAGCAGTTACTCGGCGCTAGCAATAGGCGAGCAGTACTTC,CASSYSALAIGEQYF
.,TRBD2,TRBV7-2,TRBJ2-7,TGTGCCAGCAGCTTAGGGCTTCGGACTAGCGGGACCTACGAGCAGTACTTC,CASSLGLRTSGTYEQYF
.,TRBD2,TRBV11-2,TRBJ2-3,TGTGCCAGCAGCTCCCGACTAGCCACAGATACGCAGTATTTT,CASSSRLATDTQYF
.,TRBD1,TRBV11-2,TRBJ1-6,TGTGCCAGCAGCGCCAGACAGGGGATTAGTTCACCCCTCCACTTT,CASSARQGISSPLHF
.,.,TRBV2,TRBJ2-7,TGTGCCAGTTCCAGAGGCTCCTACGAGCAGTACTTC,CASSRGSYEQYF
.,TRBD1,TRBV27,TRBJ1-5,TGTGCCAGCAGTTCCAGGGGGCTGGGCAATCAGCCCCAGCATTTT,CASSSRGLGNQPQHF
.,.,TRBV19,TRBJ1-1,TGTGCCAGTAGTAGCCTCGGACGGCGGAACACTGAAGCTTTCTTT,CASSSLGRRNTEAFF
.,TRBD2,TRBV4-2,TRBJ2-7,TGTGCCAGCAGCCAAGGCGCTAGCGGGAACTACGAGCAGTACTTC,CASSQGASGNYEQYF
.,TRBD2,TRBV15,TRBJ2-1,TGTGCCACCAGCGTCGGAGCACTAGCGGGAGGTGGAGAGCAGTTCTTC,CATSVGALAGGGEQFF
.,TRBD2,TRBV24-1,TRBJ2-1,TGTGCCACCAGTGATTTAGTCACTAGCGGGAGGAACCCCTACAATGAGCAGTTCTTC,CATSDLVTSGRNPYNEQFF